This is a list of T cell receptor beta chains from one sample in a study of PD-L1 blockade in urothelial cancer. The data were produced by immunoSEQ multiplex PCR, yet TCRdb's version contains in-frame clones alone and is incomplete. The sample holds about 130,000 clones, roughly 88% seen once. The sample consisted of PBMCs, taken around atezolizumab (anti-PD-L1) treatment. These receptors originate from a man between 45 and 60 years old with urothelial cancer. The CDR3 runs from the conserved cysteine through the conserved F or W. The D gene is left open where the match is weak. A row's size may be missing; if present it is once, few, many or a size class.

V	size	D	J	DNA	CDR3
TRBV11-3	once	TRBD2	TRBJ2-7	TGTGCCAGCAGCTCTGGGGGGGGACCTAGCTACGAGCAGTACTTC	CASSSGGGPSYEQYF
TRBV9	few	NA	TRBJ1-6	TGTGCCAGCAGCGTAGGAACGACGGGGGGCGGTAATTCACCCCTCCACTTT	CASSVGTTGGGNSPLHF
TRBV7-2	NA	TRBD1	TRBJ2-5	TGTGCCAGCAGCGCGGGACAGGGAGGAGGAGAGACCCAGTACTTC	CASSAGQGGGETQYF
TRBV6-1	once	NA	TRBJ2-7	TGTGCCAGCAGTGAACAGGGTGGCTACGAGCAGTACTTC	CASSEQGGYEQYF
TRBV7-2	NA	TRBD1	TRBJ1-2	TGTGCCAGCAGCTCGGACAGGGTCTATGGCTACACCTTC	CASSSDRVYGYTF
TRBV7-8	NA	TRBD1	TRBJ2-4	TGTGCCAGCAGCTTGACAGGGCGTTACGACAAAAACATTCAGTACTTC	CASSLTGRYDKNIQYF
TRBV19	NA	TRBD2	TRBJ2-2	TGTGCCAGTAGATCGATGGGCGGGAGGTCCGGGGAGCTGTTTTTT	CASRSMGGRSGELFF
TRBV19	NA	NA	TRBJ1-2	TGTGCCAGTAGAGGGTCAGGGGCTGGCTATGGCTACACCTTC	CASRGSGAGYGYTF
TRBV19	few	TRBD1	TRBJ1-5	TGTGCCAGTAGTATAGAACAGGGGGCGGGCCAGCCCCAGCATTTT	CASSIEQGAGQPQHF
TRBV19	NA	NA	TRBJ2-7	TGTGCCAGTAGTATCACAGGAAGCTCCTACGAGCAGTACTTC	CASSITGSSYEQYF
TRBV2	NA	NA	TRBJ1-5	TGTGCCAGCAGCTCCCGGCGGATGAATCAGCCCCAGCATTTT	CASSSRRMNQPQHF
TRBV2	NA	NA	TRBJ1-4	TGTGCCAGCAAAAGGGGGGGTAATGAAAAACTGTTTTTT	CASKRGGNEKLFF
TRBV6-6	NA	TRBD2	TRBJ2-7	TGTGCCAGCAGTTACTCAGGAGCGGGAGGGAGAGAGCAGTACTTC	CASSYSGAGGREQYF
TRBV10-3	NA	TRBD1	TRBJ1-2	TGTGCCATCAGTGAGGACGACAGGGGAGGGTATGGCTACACCTTC	CAISEDDRGGYGYTF
TRBV29-1	once	NA	TRBJ2-3	TGCAGCGACCGGGGTAGAAAATCTAGCACAGATACGCAGTATTTT	CSDRGRKSSTDTQYF
TRBV28	NA	NA	TRBJ1-2	TGTGCCAGCAGCTACACAGCTAACTATGGCTACACCTTC	CASSYTANYGYTF
TRBV5-1	NA	TRBD2	TRBJ2-2	TGCGCCAGCAGGGGAGGGGCCGAGCCCGGGGAGCTGTTTTTT	CASRGGAEPGELFF
TRBV19	NA	NA	TRBJ2-6	TGTGCCAGTACCCCCCCAGGGTCCGGAGGGGCCAACGTCCTGACTTTC	CASTPPGSGGANVLTF
TRBV11-2	NA	NA	TRBJ2-5	TGTGCCAGCAGCTTACACGTACGATCTCGGGAGACCCAGTACTTC	CASSLHVRSRETQYF
TRBV5-1	once	TRBD2	TRBJ2-5	TGCGCCAGCAGCTTGGCGGATTACGGGAGGGGAGAGACCCAGTACTTC	CASSLADYGRGETQYF
TRBV4-2	NA	TRBD2	TRBJ2-1	TGTGCCAGCAGCCAAGATCTAGCGGGAGGGAGGAATGAGCAGTTCTTC	CASSQDLAGGRNEQFF
TRBV18	NA	TRBD1	TRBJ1-1	TGTGCCAGCTCCAAGTACAGGGGGGAGAACACTGAAGCTTTCTTT	CASSKYRGENTEAFF
TRBV12-5	NA	NA	TRBJ2-1	TGTGCTAGTGGTTTGGGCTTCCAGTACAATGAGCAGTTCTTC	CASGLGFQYNEQFF
TRBV12-5	NA	NA	TRBJ2-5	TGTGCTAGTGGTTTGCCCGAAAGACGCAGGGTCTCCGAAGTGGTGGAGACCCAGTACTTC	CASGLPERRRVSEVVETQYF
TRBV18	once	NA	TRBJ2-5	TGTGCCAGCTCACCACTCGTTGGCGGGACAGTTACTCCGAGGGGGGAGACCCAGTACTTC	CASSPLVGGTVTPRGETQYF
TRBV5-6	NA	NA	TRBJ2-1	TGTGCCAGCAGCTTGCGGGTAACCTACAATGAGCAGTTCTTC	CASSLRVTYNEQFF
TRBV10-3	NA	TRBD2	TRBJ2-7	TGTGCCATCAGTGAGCCGGGACTAGCGGGAGGGTCCTACGAGCAGTACTTC	CAISEPGLAGGSYEQYF
TRBV27	NA	TRBD2	TRBJ2-1	TGTGCCAGTTCGACTAGCGGCTTCAATGAGCAGTTCTTC	CASSTSGFNEQFF
TRBV7-3	NA	NA	TRBJ2-5	TGTGCCAGCAGCTTAAAGGCCGGCGGAGAGACCCAGTACTTC	CASSLKAGGETQYF
TRBV19	NA	NA	TRBJ2-7	TGTGCCAGTAGCCTCCAGGGGACCGAGCAGTACTTC	CASSLQGTEQYF
TRBV7-9	few	TRBD1	TRBJ1-2	TGTGCCAGCAGCTTATCGAGGACAGGGGGCTCGTGGGGCTACACCTTC	CASSLSRTGGSWGYTF
TRBV5-4	NA	NA	TRBJ2-3	TGTGCCAGCAGATCTAGCACAGATACGCAGTATTTT	CASRSSTDTQYF
TRBV7-2	NA	TRBD2	TRBJ2-1	TGTGCCAGCAGCTTAGCGGGTAGCGGGTGGGGCAATGAGCAGTTCTTC	CASSLAGSGWGNEQFF
TRBV19	NA	TRBD2	TRBJ2-3	TGTGCCAGTAGTCCCCACACGACTAGCGGTACCCGAATATACACAGATACGCAGTATTTT	CASSPHTTSGTRIYTDTQYF
TRBV11-3	NA	TRBD1	TRBJ2-7	TGTGCCAGCAGCTTGACGGACAGGACCGAGCAGTACTTC	CASSLTDRTEQYF
TRBV7-9	once	TRBD1	TRBJ1-2	TGTGCCAGCAGCCAGACCGGGACAGGTCGTTTTGGCTACACCTTC	CASSQTGTGRFGYTF
TRBV7-6	NA	NA	TRBJ2-5	TGTGCCAGCAGCCTCATTACGCGAGAAGAGACCCAGTACTTC	CASSLITREETQYF
TRBV30	NA	NA	TRBJ1-2	TGTGCCTGGACCCTACCCCCGAGTGATGGCTACACCTTC	CAWTLPPSDGYTF
TRBV28	NA	NA	TRBJ1-2	TGTGCCAGCAGCTCCGGACAGCTGGTCGTCGGCTACACCTTC	CASSSGQLVVGYTF
TRBV6-6	NA	TRBD1	TRBJ2-7	TGTGCCAGCAGTTTCCCGGACAGGAACGAGCAGTACTTC	CASSFPDRNEQYF
TRBV4-1	few	TRBD1	TRBJ2-7	TGCGCCAGCAGCCAAGCCGGGACAGGGGGCCCTCGGGAGCAGTACTTC	CASSQAGTGGPREQYF
TRBV6-5	NA	TRBD2	TRBJ2-1	TGTGCCAGCAGGTCAACTAGCGGGAGACGCAATGAGCAGTTCTTC	CASRSTSGRRNEQFF
TRBV28	NA	TRBD1	TRBJ1-2	TGTGCCAGCAGATACCCGACAGGGGGCGATAACTATGGCTACACCTTC	CASRYPTGGDNYGYTF
TRBV18	few	NA	TRBJ1-1	TGTGCCAGCTCATCGGGTATATTCACTGAAGCTTTCTTT	CASSSGIFTEAFF
TRBV28	NA	TRBD1	TRBJ1-5	TGTGCCAGCAGTTTGTACTCCGGGACAGCCTATCAGCCCCAGCATTTT	CASSLYSGTAYQPQHF
TRBV28	NA	NA	TRBJ2-1	TGTGCCAGCAGTCAAGGACTACCAGGTGAGCAGTTCTTC	CASSQGLPGEQFF
TRBV11-3	NA	TRBD1	TRBJ1-5	TGTGCCAGGGGCCCCGGGACAGTTTATAGCAATCAGCCCCAGCATTTT	CARGPGTVYSNQPQHF
TRBV30	NA	TRBD1	TRBJ2-5	TGTGCCTGGGACTCCGGGACAGGGGTGAAAGAGACCCAGTACTTC	CAWDSGTGVKETQYF
TRBV5-1	NA	TRBD2	TRBJ2-2	TGCGCCAGCAGCCACTCGACTAGCGGGGGCACCGGGGAGCTGTTTTTT	CASSHSTSGGTGELFF
TRBV5-1	NA	NA	TRBJ1-4	TGCGCCAGCAGCTTGTCGGTATCAACAACTAATGAAAAACTGTTTTTT	CASSLSVSTTNEKLFF
TRBV28	NA	TRBD2	TRBJ2-7	TGTGCCAGCAGTTTTTCGCCCGGGGTAGCGGGAGACTACGAGCAGTACTTC	CASSFSPGVAGDYEQYF
TRBV7-2	NA	NA	TRBJ2-2	TGTGCCAGCAGGACTGGGGGCCTGAACACCGGGGAGCTGTTTTTT	CASRTGGLNTGELFF
TRBV7-3	NA	TRBD2	TRBJ2-7	TGTGCCAGCAGCTTAATGTCGCTAGCGGGAAGGTACGAGCAGTACTTC	CASSLMSLAGRYEQYF